This T cell receptor beta chain was profiled in a study of cytomegalovirus exposure and HLA in healthy donors (dated by TCRdb to the late 2010s). For the wider study: An earlier analysis of 587 of the donors reported 276 Gb of sequence data and roughly 120 million unique TCR beta sequences obtained from about 180 million T cells. High-throughput TCR immunosequencing, statistical association of individual TCRs with disease status, and machine learning were combined to predict cytomegalovirus infection status. A later analysis re-examined previously published TCR beta repertoires from roughly 720 donors and added high-resolution HLA genotyping to investigate patterns of TCR occurrence. Roughly 300 gigabases of sequencing data and some 85 million unique TCR sequences were included in an early release covering around 600 HLA-typed donors. The T cell repertoires of around 730 subjects were profiled by immunosequencing and related to cytomegalovirus serostatus. Rather than drawing on any new phenotypic data, the later analysis identified candidate immune exposures from TCR beta sequences and the way those sequences occurred across donors. Roughly 5 DR-DQ haplotypes were handled as single units for association and clustering because linkage in the cohort was strong. The aim of the study was to test whether cataloging public T cell receptors could identify signatures of past pathogen exposure. Typing coverage differed by locus: A, B, C, DRB1 and DQB1 were typed in about 629-630 donors, DQA1 in roughly 500, DPA1 in roughly 590, and DPB1 in roughly 470. A later genetic analysis used genome-wide SNP genotypes for 398 of the 666 donors, treating that subset as a discovery cohort. Of the approximately 400 genotyped donors, 65% to 90% fell in the genetic ancestry cluster associated with self-reported Caucasian donors. Along with the roughly 700-subject first cohort, a separate validation cohort of over a hundred different subjects was used. Among several hundred genotyped donors of the cohort, an average of around 250,000 unique TCR beta nucleotide sequences was sequenced per donor, of which 15% to 20% were non-productive. Every discovery cohort repertoire had been produced on one sequencing platform. Donor age, sex, ethnicity and CMV serostatus were compiled together with the repertoire data. HLA typing included class I and class II loci at four-digit resolution. An earlier analysis of approximately 580 of the donors used high-throughput TCR beta sequencing to judge whether each TCR beta V gene segment behaved as functional or pseudogenic. Findings and caveats that apply to the study as a whole: Some IMGT-functional V segments, including TRBV6-2 and TRBV6-3, could not be told apart with the 87-base-pair reads, so those segments were excluded. In a later analysis, HLA-associated TCR beta chains were found to be more clonally expanded and to have lower generation probabilities than equally common non-associated chains. The earlier analysis of 587 of the donors excluded 15 to 20 rarely observed V segments, including chromosome 9 orphons, because counts were too low. In a later analysis, most CMV-associated TCR beta chains were found to appear HLA-restricted, with HLA associations seemingly driven largely by CMV exposure. Across donors, most TCR sequences were observed very rarely, whereas some public TCRs were present in many individuals. V-gene and J-gene trimming of TCR beta chains was associated with a missense DCLRE1C variant in a later genetic analysis, and the association was replicated in an independent cohort. In an earlier analysis of some 500 of the donors, most TCR beta V segments appeared in productive rearrangements about 90% or about 30% of the time, broadly matching IMGT annotations. A later analysis associated 16,951 TCR beta sequences with specific HLA alleles at a false discovery rate of 0.05. Assigning TCR associations to individual alleles was difficult when HLA alleles, especially DR and DQ, strongly co-occurred. Three of the identified cytomegalovirus-associated TCR beta chains were confirmed in vitro to be specific for cytomegalovirus antigens. Only TCR beta chains were sequenced in this cohort, and the absence of alpha or paired-chain data limited detectable features. According to the authors, the approach could potentially be generalized to other disease states and immunological phenotypes. The only immune exposure information available for the cohort was CMV serostatus. Correlated functional status among segregating V segments might reflect linkage disequilibrium, but an unknown experimental factor could not be ruled out. Because HLA typing was unavailable for some donors at each locus, only the typed subset was used in association tests. A later analysis found that TCR association rates varied across HLA loci, with DRB1 alleles showing the most associated TCRs and HLA-C alleles the fewest. A later genetic analysis reported fewer N-insertions in productive TCRs among donors in an Asian-associated ancestry cluster than the roughly 700-donor mean. A cluster of highly shared sequence variants was judged likely to represent a technical artifact of the sequencing pipeline. The classifier was reported to diagnose cytomegalovirus status with high specificity and sensitivity in both the original and validation cohorts. A further reported finding was that TCR beta sequences accurately predicted the HLA-A and HLA-B alleles for most subjects in the first cohort. The study gave a list of about 170 TCR beta chains associated with cytomegalovirus. Presence/absence analyses assumed roughly uniform sequencing depth across donors, an assumption that may not hold. Several of the top co-occurrence clusters appeared to be linked to parvovirus B19, influenza, CMV and Epstein-Barr virus, according to a later analysis.

Looking up the germline V gene yields CDR1 MDHEN and CDR2 SYDVKM. Spanning cysteine to phenylalanine, the CDR3 consists of 15 amino acids. CDR3 DNA only is kept here, 45 bases in frame from base 1. V gives up 5 bases and J gives up 4 bases, and the segment between their germline ends measures 14 bases. For this clone: Its recognized antigen is unknown. No clone much larger than this one lies a single base away; base qualities are absent.

Receptor libraries were prepared by the immunoSEQ multiplex PCR assay. For the multiplex PCR, a mixture combining 60 forward primers for TCR Vbeta segments and 13 reverse primers for TCR Jbeta segments was used. The CDR3 region of rearranged TCR beta genes was amplified from genomic DNA with a multiplex PCR assay. The Illumina HiSeq System was used to sequence the amplified TCR beta libraries as 87-base-pair reads. Regarding the original processing steps: A later analysis counted tens of millions of unique TCR beta chains across the 670 or so repertoires, and around 12 million of these chains were shared by at least two donors. To remove PCR and sequencing errors, raw reads were error-corrected and collapsed into unique sequences using a nearest-neighbor algorithm that merged closely related sequences. V, D and J gene segments were assigned by aligning CDR3 sequences to IMGT reference sequences. For a sequence to be retained, at least a six-nucleotide match to both a V gene segment and a J gene segment was required. A rearrangement counted as productive if the CDR3 had no stop codons and remained in frame with V and J, and every other rearrangement counted as non-productive. CDR3 was defined according to IMGT convention as the region running from the second conserved V-encoded cysteine to the conserved J-encoded phenylalanine. Sequences without an unambiguous match to a single V gene segment were excluded from the earlier analysis of almost 600 of the donors. In an earlier analysis of some 590 of the donors, V segments were called functional above 56.7% productive rearrangements and were called segregating when the between-donor standard deviation exceeded 5%. A statistical classification framework was developed to diagnose cytomegalovirus status using the catalog of TCR beta chain sequences. In a later analysis, TCR nucleotide sequences were compared against IMGT/GENE-DB human TR gene sequences so that V and J genes could be assigned. The TCRdist pipeline was used in a later analysis to assign CDR3 sequences and most-parsimonious VDJ recombination scenarios. In a later analysis, each TCR beta chain was defined by its CDR3 amino acid sequence together with its V-gene family, and reads without a unique V-gene family were excluded. In a later analysis, around 650 highly shared, low-generation-probability nucleotide sequences were removed to address suspected cross-contamination and a sequencing artifact. In a later analysis, a clonal expansion index was calculated for each public chain from normalized within-repertoire ranks of inferred template counts. Generation probabilities in a later analysis came from a VDJ recombination model fitted to out-of-frame rearrangements, and those results were checked against IGoR. A later analysis scored TCR-TCR, TCR-HLA and TCR-CMV co-occurrence with hypergeometric tests, applying a repertoire-size bias correction to TCR pairs. To estimate false discovery rates, a later analysis permuted the HLA or CMV assignments 20 times. A later analysis grouped co-occurring TCRs with DBSCAN, adding TCRdist sequence similarity when clustering within HLA-allele-positive subsets. Repertoires with fewer than 30,000 or more than 120,000 public chains were left out of co-occurrence clustering, as were a handful of repertoires with anomalous nucleotide sharing. In TCRdb, the immuneACCESS table is reduced to in-frame sequences with V and J assigned. These tables do not hold every clone; where another copy was compared, an unresolved V gene accounts for under half, and the others remain unexplained. The DNA gave D and trimming, while V, J and clone size come from that table. The sample table records around 190,000 clones; 83% of these occur just once. The ten top clones hold more than 1.5% of the sample.

The cohort was made up of 500 to 850 healthy bone marrow donors. At the time of sampling, all cohort members were nominally healthy, though unrecorded immune exposures were likely present. The donor tested CMV seropositive and was one of the 289 seropositive cohort members. Every donor gave a peripheral blood sample, and the peripheral blood mononuclear cells from that sample were used for TCR beta sequencing. Genomic DNA extraction from the blood cell samples was performed with the Qiagen DNeasy Blood Extraction Kit. The chain joins TRBV28 to TRBJ1-4, with no D gene named confidently. Sequenced input: PBMCs. The TCR originated in a man between 40 and 49 years old in good health and CMV-seropositive. The base sequence is TGTGCCAGCAGTATTCCGTCCCGTTTTAATGAAAAACTGTTTTTT. This codes for CASSIPSRFNEKLFF.